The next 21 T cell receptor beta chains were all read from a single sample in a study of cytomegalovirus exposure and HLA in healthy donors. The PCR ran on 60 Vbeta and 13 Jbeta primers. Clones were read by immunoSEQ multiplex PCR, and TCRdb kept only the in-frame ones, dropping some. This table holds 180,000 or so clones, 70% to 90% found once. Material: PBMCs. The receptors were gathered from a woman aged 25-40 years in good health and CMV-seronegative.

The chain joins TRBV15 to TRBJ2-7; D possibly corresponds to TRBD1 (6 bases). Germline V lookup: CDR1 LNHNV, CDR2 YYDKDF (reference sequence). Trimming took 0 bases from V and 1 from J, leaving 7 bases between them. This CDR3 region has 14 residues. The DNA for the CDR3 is TGTGCCACCAGCAGAGAAGGGGGATCCTACGAGCAGTACTTC. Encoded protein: CATSREGGSYEQYF.

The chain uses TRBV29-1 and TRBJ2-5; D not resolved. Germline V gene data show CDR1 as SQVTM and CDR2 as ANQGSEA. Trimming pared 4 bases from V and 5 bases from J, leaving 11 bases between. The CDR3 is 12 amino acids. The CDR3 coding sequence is TGCAGCGTTGTCGTGGGCGCCGAGACCCAGTACTTC. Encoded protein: CSVVVGAETQYF.

CDR3 nucleotides: TGTGCCAGCAGGCGCCTGACCTACAATGAGCAGTTCTTC. It translates to CASRRLTYNEQFF. V gene TRBV2 combines with J gene TRBJ2-1, with no clear D. CDR1 and CDR2 (germline): SNHLY, FYNNEI. The CDR3 contains 13 residues. Trimming stripped 6 bases from V and 2 bases from J, with 8 bases between.

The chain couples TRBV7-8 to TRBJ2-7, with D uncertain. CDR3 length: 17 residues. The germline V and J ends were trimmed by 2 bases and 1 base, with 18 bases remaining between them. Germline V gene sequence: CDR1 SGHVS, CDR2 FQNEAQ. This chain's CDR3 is CASSLMVPGATSYEQYF. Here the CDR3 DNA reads TGTGCCAGCAGCTTAATGGTCCCCGGTGCCACTTCCTACGAGCAGTACTTC. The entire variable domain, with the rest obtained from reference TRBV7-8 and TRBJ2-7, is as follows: GAGVSQSPRYKVAKRGQDVALRCDPISGHVSLFWYQQALGQGPEFLTYFQNEAQLDKSGLPSDRFFAERPEGSVSTLKIQRTQQEDSAVYLCASSLMVPGATSYEQYFGPGTRLTVT.

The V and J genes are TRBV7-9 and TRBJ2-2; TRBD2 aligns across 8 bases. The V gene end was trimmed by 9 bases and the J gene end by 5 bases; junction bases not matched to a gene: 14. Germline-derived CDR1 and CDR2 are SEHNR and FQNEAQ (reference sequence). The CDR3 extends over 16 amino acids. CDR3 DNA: TGTGCCAGTTTTGCGACTAGCGCGGTGGGGACCGGGGAGCTGTTTTTT. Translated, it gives CASFATSAVGTGELFF.

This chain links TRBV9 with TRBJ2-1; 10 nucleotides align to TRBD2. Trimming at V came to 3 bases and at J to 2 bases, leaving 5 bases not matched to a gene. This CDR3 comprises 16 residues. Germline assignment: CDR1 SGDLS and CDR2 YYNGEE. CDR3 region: CASSELAGGPYNEQFF. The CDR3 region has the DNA TGTGCCAGCAGCGAATTAGCGGGAGGACCCTACAATGAGCAGTTCTTC. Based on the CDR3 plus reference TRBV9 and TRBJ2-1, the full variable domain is DSGVTQTPKHLITATGQRVTLRCSPRSGDLSVYWYQQSLDQGLQFLIQYYNGEERAKGNILERFSAQQFPDLHSELNLSSLELGDSALYFCASSELAGGPYNEQFFGPGTRLTVL.

As DNA, the CDR3 is TGTGCCAGCAGCGTGGACTCCCAAGAGACCCAGTACTTC. Translated, it gives CASSVDSQETQYF. This chain joins TRBV9 and TRBJ2-5; D possibly corresponds to TRBD2 (5 bases). Trimming took off 2 bases at V and 1 base at J, with 6 bases between the two ends. This CDR3 is built from 13 residues. Per the germline V gene, CDR1 is SGDLS and CDR2 is YYNGEE.

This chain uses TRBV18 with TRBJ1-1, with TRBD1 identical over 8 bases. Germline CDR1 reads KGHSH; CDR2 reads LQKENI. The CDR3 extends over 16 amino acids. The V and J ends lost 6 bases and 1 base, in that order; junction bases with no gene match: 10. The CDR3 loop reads CASSLRQGRANTEAFF. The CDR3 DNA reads TGTGCCAGCTCCCTTCGACAGGGGCGGGCGAACACTGAAGCTTTCTTT.

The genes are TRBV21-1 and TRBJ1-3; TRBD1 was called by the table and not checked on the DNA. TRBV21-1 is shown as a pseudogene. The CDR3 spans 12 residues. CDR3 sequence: CASSQLPGTIYF. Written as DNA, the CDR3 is TGTGCCAGCAGCCAACTTCCAGGGACCATATATTTT.

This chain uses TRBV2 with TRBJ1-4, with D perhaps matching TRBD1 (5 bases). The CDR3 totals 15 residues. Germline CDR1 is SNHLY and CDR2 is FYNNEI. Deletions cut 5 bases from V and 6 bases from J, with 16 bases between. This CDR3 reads CASSFQGGGDEKLFF. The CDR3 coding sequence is TGTGCCAGCAGTTTCCAGGGAGGAGGGGATGAAAAACTGTTTTTT.

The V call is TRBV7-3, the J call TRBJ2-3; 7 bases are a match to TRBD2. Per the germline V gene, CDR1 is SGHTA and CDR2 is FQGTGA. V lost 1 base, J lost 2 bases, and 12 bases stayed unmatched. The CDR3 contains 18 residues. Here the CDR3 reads CASSLMAGVGPYTDTQYF. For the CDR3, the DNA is TGTGCCAGCAGCTTAATGGCGGGAGTTGGCCCCTACACAGATACGCAGTATTTT.

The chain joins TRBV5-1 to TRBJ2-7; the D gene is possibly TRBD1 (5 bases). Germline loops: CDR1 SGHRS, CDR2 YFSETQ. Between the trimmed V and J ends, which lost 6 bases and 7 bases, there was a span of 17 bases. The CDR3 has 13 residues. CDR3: CASKLAGYGEQYF. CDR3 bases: TGCGCCAGCAAGTTGGCAGGGTATGGGGAGCAGTACTTC.

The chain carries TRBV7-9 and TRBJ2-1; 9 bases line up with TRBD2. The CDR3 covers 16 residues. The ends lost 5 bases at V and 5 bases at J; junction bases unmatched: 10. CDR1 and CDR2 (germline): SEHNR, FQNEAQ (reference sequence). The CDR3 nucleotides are TGTGCCAGCAGCCGCTTACTAGCGGGTCTCCACAATGAGCAGTTCTTC. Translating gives CASSRLLAGLHNEQFF.

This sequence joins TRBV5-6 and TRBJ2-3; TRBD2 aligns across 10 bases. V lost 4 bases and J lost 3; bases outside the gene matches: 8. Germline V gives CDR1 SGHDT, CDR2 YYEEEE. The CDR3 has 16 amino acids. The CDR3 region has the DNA TGTGCCAGCAGCCTTAGGACTAGCGGTTCTACAGATACGCAGTATTTT. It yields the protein CASSLRTSGSTDTQYF.

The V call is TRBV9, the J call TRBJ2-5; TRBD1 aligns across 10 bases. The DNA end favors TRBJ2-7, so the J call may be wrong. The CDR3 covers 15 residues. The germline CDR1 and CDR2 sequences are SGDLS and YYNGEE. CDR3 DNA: TGTGCCAGCAGCGCCGGACAGGGGGGATTGTACGAGCAGTACTTC. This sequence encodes CASSAGQGGLYEQYF.

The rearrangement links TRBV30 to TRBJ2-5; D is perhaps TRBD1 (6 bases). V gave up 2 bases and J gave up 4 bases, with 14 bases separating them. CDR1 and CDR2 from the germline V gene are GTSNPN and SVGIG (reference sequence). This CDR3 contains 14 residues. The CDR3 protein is CAWSLNRVVETQYF. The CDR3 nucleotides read TGTGCCTGGAGTCTGAACAGGGTGGTAGAGACCCAGTACTTC.

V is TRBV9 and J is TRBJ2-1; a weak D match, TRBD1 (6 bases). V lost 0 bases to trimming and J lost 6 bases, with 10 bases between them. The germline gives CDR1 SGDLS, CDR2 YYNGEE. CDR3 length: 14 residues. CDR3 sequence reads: CASSVGGLANEQFF. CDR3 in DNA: TGTGCCAGCAGCGTAGGGGGGCTCGCCAATGAGCAGTTCTTC. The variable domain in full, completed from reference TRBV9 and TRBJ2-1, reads DSGVTQTPKHLITATGQRVTLRCSPRSGDLSVYWYQQSLDQGLQFLIQYYNGEERAKGNILERFSAQQFPDLHSELNLSSLELGDSALYFCASSVGGLANEQFFGPGTRLTVL.

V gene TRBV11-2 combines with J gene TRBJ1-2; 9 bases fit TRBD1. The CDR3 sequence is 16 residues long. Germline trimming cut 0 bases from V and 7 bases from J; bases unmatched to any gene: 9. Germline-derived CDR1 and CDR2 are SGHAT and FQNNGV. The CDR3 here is CASSLDRGQGSAGYTF. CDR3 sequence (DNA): TGTGCCAGCAGCTTAGATAGGGGACAGGGATCAGCTGGCTACACCTTC. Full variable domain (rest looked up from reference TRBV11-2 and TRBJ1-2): EAGVAQSPRYKIIEKRQSVAFWCNPISGHATLYWYQQILGQGPKLLIQFQNNGVVDDSQLPKDRFSAERLKGVDSTLKIQPAKLEDSAVYLCASSLDRGQGSAGYTFGSGTRLTVV.

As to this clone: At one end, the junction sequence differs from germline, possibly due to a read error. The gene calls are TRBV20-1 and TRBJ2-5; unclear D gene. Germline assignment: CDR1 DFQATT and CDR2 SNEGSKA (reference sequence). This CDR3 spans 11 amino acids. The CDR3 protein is CSARPREAQYF. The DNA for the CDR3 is TGCAGTGCGCGTCCAAGAGAGGCCCAGTACTTC.

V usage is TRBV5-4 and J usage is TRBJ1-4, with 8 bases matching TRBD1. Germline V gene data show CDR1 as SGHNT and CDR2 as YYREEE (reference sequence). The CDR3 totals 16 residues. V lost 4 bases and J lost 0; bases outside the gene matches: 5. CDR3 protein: CASSTGQGATNEKLFF. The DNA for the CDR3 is TGTGCCAGCAGCACCGGACAGGGAGCAACTAATGAAAAACTGTTTTTT. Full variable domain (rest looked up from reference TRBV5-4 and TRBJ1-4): ETGVTQSPTHLIKTRGQQVTLRCSSQSGHNTVSWYQQALGQGPQFIFQYYREEENGRGNFPPRFSGLQFPNYSSELNVNALELDDSALYLCASSTGQGATNEKLFFGSGTQLSVL.

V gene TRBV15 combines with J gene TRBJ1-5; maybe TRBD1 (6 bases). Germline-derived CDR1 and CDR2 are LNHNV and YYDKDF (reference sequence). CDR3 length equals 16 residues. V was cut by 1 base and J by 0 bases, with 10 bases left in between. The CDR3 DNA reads TGTGCCACCAGCAGAGGGAAACAGGGTAGCAATCAGCCCCAGCATTTT. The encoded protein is CATSRGKQGSNQPQHF.